This T cell receptor beta chain was retrieved from a study of shared clonotypes between healthy human individuals (dated by TCRdb to 2019 to 2021). General notes on the study: A couple of women and three men aged 18 to 49 years were included in the cohort. For each donor, three plates each were used for CD4 naive and CD4 memory, two plates were used for CD8 naive, and one plate was used for CD8 memory. The study deeply sequenced blood TCR repertoires of five healthy adults to estimate repertoire size and the extent of clonotype sharing between individuals. To increase sequencing depth and limit assay-specific biases, TCR repertoire library preparation and sequencing were carried out by different laboratories using diverse techniques. Leukapheresis yielded between about 0.85 and 10 billion PBMCs per donor.

The donors were healthy, HIV-negative adults who had no recently reported acute infections or vaccinations. Every donor was a Caucasian adult living in Nashville, Tennessee, USA. CD4+ T cells were enriched by magnetic negative selection; naive cells were then positively selected on CD45RA, and the negative fraction formed the memory subset. Blood was obtained by leukapheresis, after which PBMCs were separated by Ficoll-Histopaque density gradient centrifugation and cryopreserved in liquid nitrogen vapor phase. Purity and quantity of every magnetically sorted T cell population were checked by analytical flow cytometry. Genomic DNA was isolated from every sorted fraction and measured by UV absorbance on a Nanodrop 2000c. A remark on this clone: Its antigen is not yet known. No per-base quality is available; no much larger clone lies one base away.

Overall results and qualifications from the work: Around 5% of naive CD4, 3.5% of naive CD8, about 2.4% of memory CD4, and about 0.4% of memory CD8 clonotypes were shared across a handful of donors. Compared with non-shared clonotypes, the clonotypes found in all four sorted-subset donors had higher generation probabilities. Rarefaction of sorted-subset datasets indicated incomplete sequencing despite the large sequencing depth. Pairwise subsampling indicated that sequencing depth was expected to affect the degree of clonotype sharing among donors. Estimated clonotype richness was generally larger for naive than for memory subsets. Because the study included only a small number of donors, the genetic and exposure-history diversity represented was limited. Only blood was sampled, and tissue TCR repertoires likely differ from those in blood.

Using the deep immunoSEQ assay, multiplex PCR amplified TCR CDR3 regions from genomic DNA. Extracted genomic DNA from each cell subset was distributed evenly across all wells of several immunoSEQ 96-well plates, and each plate was treated as a replicate. For sorted subsets, around 0.2 ug genomic DNA, equal to some 28,000 T cell genomes, was loaded into each replicate PCR. Purified libraries were measured with a Qubit 3.0 fluorometer, size-checked on a Bioanalyzer 2100, and measured again with the KAPA Library Quantification kit. Every immunoSEQ 96-well plate was sequenced on a dedicated single-read 150-cycle Illumina NextSeq 550 flow cell. Turning to the authors' computational methods: The immunoSEQ output contained only junctional sequences without quality scores, so filtering could not match that applied to full-length reads. To assign V/J genes and CDR3, sequences were annotated using PyIR, a Python wrapper for IgBLAST v1.9, with IMGT germline references. Reads were filtered out if the reads had weak V/J assignments (E-value above 1e-6), no CDR3, stop codons, out-of-frame junctions, or ambiguous translated residues. V3J clonotypes were defined as sequences sharing an identical inferred V gene, J gene, and CDR3 amino acid sequence. Percentage overlap between repertoires was computed as shared unique clonotypes divided by the size of the smaller repertoire. RTK rarefaction, the Chao1 estimator, and Recon v2.1 estimates of unobserved clonotypes were used to assess repertoire richness. OLGA was used to compute generation probabilities for all TCRbeta clonotypes that the gDNA method yielded from several donors. Here the immuneACCESS table is served through TCRdb, limited to in-frame sequences with V and J called. Missing clones are a known gap in these copies; in checked studies unresolved V genes cover under half, and the rest lacks a known reason. The V and J calls and clone size were taken over from that table, and D and trimming were inferred from the DNA. This sample comprises 850,000 to 1,100,000 clones, approximately 80% of them detected only once. Jointly, the top ten make up almost 0.9% of the sample.

The sequence was collected from a man in his late teens or twenties in good health. Some clones in this sample may be carry-over from other donors' samples. Sequenced sample: memory CD4+ T cells from PBMCs. In light of the paper, this sample's cell subset or site label describes: CD45RA-negative fraction.

In nucleotide form, the sequence is TGTGCCAGCAGCTTATACTCGGAATCTAACTATGGCTACACCTTC. Its coded protein is CASSLYSESNYGYTF. The V gene is TRBV7-2 and the J gene is TRBJ1-2; no D gene is confidently identified. The CDR3 runs 15 residues from the cysteine to the phenylalanine. The sequence is cut down to CDR3 DNA, 45 bases in frame from base 1. Deletion took 2 bases off V and 0 bases off J, with a span of 10 bases between the germline ends. As encoded in the germline V gene, CDR1 is SGHTA while CDR2 is FQGNSA.